The present TCR beta chain was sequenced within a study of blood T cell repertoires in COVID-19. Methods used by the authors: From reference gene primer amplification, estimates of nucleated cell counts were derived. Profiling relied on immunoSEQ multiplex PCR, and the TCRdb table lists in-frame clones only, not all of them. V and J calls and clone size follow that table, whereas D and trimming were derived from the DNA. Of around 25,000 clones listed, about 89% are singletons. The CDR3 loop spans 13 amino acids. Germline CDR1 and CDR2: SGHNT and YYREEE (reference sequence). The ends were cut back, 2 bases at V and 5 bases at J, with 10 bases in the middle.

The clonotype comes from a man aged 45-60 years with active COVID-19. The sequenced sample consisted of peripheral blood. The rearrangement links TRBV5-4 to TRBJ2-5; no reliable D call. The CDR3 sequence is CASSLAPPETQYF. The CDR3 nucleotides read TGTGCCAGCAGCTTAGCGCCCCCCGAGACCCAGTACTTC.